This T cell receptor (beta chain) was profiled in a study of blood T cell repertoires in COVID-19. The table came from immunoSEQ multiplex PCR; TCRdb's copy has only in-frame clones and leaves some out. The data contain approximately 140,000 clones, just over 85% of them singletons. The sequence derives from a woman aged 55-75 years with acute or convalescent COVID-19. Sequenced sample: peripheral blood.

CDR3 sequence reads: CASSLDGRATEAFF. The CDR3, as DNA: TGCGCCAGCAGCTTGGATGGCAGGGCTACTGAAGCTTTCTTT. The chain is built from TRBV5-1 and TRBJ1-1, with a weak D call TRBD1 (5 bases). The V gene's germline CDR1 is SGHRS and CDR2 YFSETQ. The CDR3 is 14 residues long. Between the trimmed V and J ends, which lost 0 bases and 5 bases, there was a span of 11 bases.